These 30 T cell receptor beta chains originate from one sample sequenced in a study of blood T cell repertoires in COVID-19. The data were produced by immunoSEQ multiplex PCR, yet TCRdb's version contains in-frame clones alone and is incomplete. The sample carries 110,000 to 150,000 clones, roughly 80% recorded once. The sequenced sample consisted of peripheral blood. The receptors were sampled from a man aged 45 to 65 with active or convalescent COVID-19.

The chain has TRBV4-1 and TRBJ2-7; D is possibly TRBD1 (6 bases). This CDR3 comprises 14 residues. Trimming removed 2 bases at V and 3 bases at J, with 11 bases between. The germline gives CDR1 MGHRA, CDR2 YSYEKL. CDR3 sequence reads: CASSQKTGFYEQYF. DNA of the CDR3: TGCGCCAGCAGCCAAAAAACAGGGTTCTACGAGCAGTACTTC.

The chain links TRBV2 to TRBJ2-1; 8 positions agree with TRBD1. V lost 2 bases and J lost 8; bases outside the gene matches: 11. CDR1 is SNHLY and CDR2 is FYNNEI in the germline V gene. The CDR3 totals 16 residues. DNA of the CDR3: TGTGCCAGCAGTGAAATGGACAGGGCCTTAGGCGATGAGCAGTTCTTC. It codes for CASSEMDRALGDEQFF.

The J gene is TRBJ1-2, the V gene TRBV6-5; possibly TRBD1 for D (5 bases). Germline values: CDR1 MNHEY, CDR2 SVGAGI. The CDR3 covers 13 residues. Trimming took off 6 bases at V and 4 bases at J, with 12 bases between the two ends. The CDR3 sequence is CASRLGGSYGYTF. For the CDR3, the DNA is TGTGCCAGCAGGCTCGGGGGGAGCTATGGCTACACCTTC.

A few counts support this clone. The chain couples TRBV28 to TRBJ1-6; perhaps TRBD1 as D (5 bases). This CDR3 is 14 amino acids long. Trimming pared 3 bases from V and 7 bases from J, leaving 10 bases between. Germline V gene data show CDR1 as MDHEN and CDR2 as SYDVKM. Written as DNA, the CDR3 is TGTGCCAGCAGTTTCGTGACAGTCAATTCACCCCTCCACTTT. Protein product: CASSFVTVNSPLHF. The variable domain in full, with the rest retrieved from reference TRBV28 and TRBJ1-6, is DVKVTQSSRYLVKRTGEKVFLECVQDMDHENMFWYRQDPGLGLRLIYFSYDVKMKEKGDIPEGYSVSREKKERFSLILESASTNQTSMYLCASSFVTVNSPLHFGNGTRLTVT.

V usage is TRBV28 and J usage is TRBJ2-7; D gene uncertain. The CDR3 has 12 residues. V was cut by 4 bases and J by 3 bases, with 7 bases left in between. In germline, CDR1 is MDHEN, CDR2 SYDVKM. DNA for the CDR3: TGTGCCAGCAGTTCCGCTAGCTACGAGCAGTACTTC. Protein: CASSSASYEQYF. Full variable domain (missing parts from reference TRBV28 and TRBJ2-7): DVKVTQSSRYLVKRTGEKVFLECVQDMDHENMFWYRQDPGLGLRLIYFSYDVKMKEKGDIPEGYSVSREKKERFSLILESASTNQTSMYLCASSSASYEQYFGPGTRLTVT.

This chain connects TRBV6-6 to TRBJ2-3; D gene unclear. In germline, CDR1 is MNHNY, CDR2 SVGAGI (reference sequence). V dropped 5 bases and J dropped 2 bases, with 14 bases sitting between them. The length of the CDR3 is 15 residues. CDR3 sequence reads: CASSDGYLVTDTQYF. The CDR3, as DNA: TGTGCCAGCAGTGACGGGTACCTTGTCACAGATACGCAGTATTTT.

The chain carries TRBV24-1 and TRBJ2-7; 14 positions agree with TRBD2. The V and J ends lost 4 bases and 2 bases, in that order; junction bases with no gene match: 15. The CDR3 sequence is 20 residues long. Germline loops: CDR1 KGHDR, CDR2 SFDVKD. The CDR3 DNA reads as TGTGCCACCAGTGACCGAACGGGACTAGCGGGGGCTTTATTAACCTACGAGCAGTACTTC. Translated, it gives CATSDRTGLAGALLTYEQYF.

J is TRBJ2-2 and V is TRBV29-1; weak D call: TRBD1 (5 bases). The germline V gene has CDR1 SQVTM and CDR2 ANQGSEA. Trimming took off 3 bases at V and 6 bases at J, with 8 bases between the two ends. The CDR3 spans 12 residues. The CDR3 protein is CSVDWGAGELFF. The CDR3 coding sequence is TGCAGCGTTGATTGGGGCGCCGGGGAGCTGTTTTTT.

The chain employs TRBV11-2 and TRBJ2-6; D not certain. The ends were cut back, 5 bases at V and 3 bases at J, with 11 bases in the middle. The CDR3 sequence is 15 residues long. Germline CDR1 SGHAT, CDR2 FQNNGV. CDR3 DNA sequence: TGTGCCAGCAGCCCGCAGGTCTTTGGGGCCAACGTCCTGACTTTC. Translation: CASSPQVFGANVLTF.

V is TRBV20-1 and J is TRBJ1-4; unclear D gene. Germline V lookup: CDR1 DFQATT, CDR2 SNEGSKA (reference sequence). The CDR3 is 11 amino acids. The CDR3: CSSLWNEKLFF. Written as DNA, the CDR3 is TGCAGCTCACTATGGAATGAAAAACTGTTTTTT.

The CDR3 protein is CASSQGLAHSPLHF. In DNA, the CDR3 is TGTGCCAGCAGTCAGGGACTCGCTCATTCACCCCTCCACTTT. The chain combines TRBV6-5 with TRBJ1-6; a weak D match, TRBD1 (5 bases). V was cut by 5 bases and J by 8 bases, with 13 bases left in between. CDR3 length equals 14 residues. CDR1 and CDR2 (germline): MNHEY, SVGAGI.

This chain links TRBV6-6 with TRBJ2-7; D is perhaps TRBD1 (5 bases). Germline assignment: CDR1 MNHNY and CDR2 SVGAGI (reference sequence). V lost 4 bases and J 4 bases, leaving 8 bases between the germline ends. CDR3 length equals 12 residues. Written as DNA, the CDR3 is TGTGCCAGCAGTTCCCAGGGTTACGAGCAGTACTTC. It specifies CASSSQGYEQYF.

This CDR3 is CASGQGGTYEQYF. Here the CDR3 DNA reads TGTGCCAGTGGACAGGGGGGGACCTACGAGCAGTACTTC. This chain uses TRBV6-5 with TRBJ2-7; 10 bases match TRBD1. This CDR3 spans 13 amino acids. Germline-derived CDR1 and CDR2 are MNHEY and SVGAGI. V lost 9 bases, J lost 2 bases, and 4 bases stayed unmatched.

This clone was recorded only once. The chain combines TRBV28 with TRBJ2-3; D possibly corresponds to TRBD2 (5 bases). The CDR3 contains 17 residues. Germline lookup yields CDR1 MDHEN and CDR2 SYDVKM. Trimming shortened V by 7 bases and J by 8 bases, and 28 bases separated the two germline ends. The CDR3 reads CASIEGDLTLGQSTQYF. The CDR3 DNA reads TGTGCCAGCATAGAGGGTGACTTGACACTCGGGCAGAGTACGCAGTATTTT.

This clone was picked up a small number of times. V is TRBV19 and J is TRBJ2-1; D possibly corresponds to TRBD2 (5 bases). The germline gives CDR1 LNHDA, CDR2 SQIVND (reference sequence). The CDR3 extends over 15 amino acids. V was trimmed by 4 bases and J by 0 bases, leaving 10 bases between them. The chain's CDR3 is CASSNGRGSYNEQFF. The CDR3 coding sequence is TGTGCCAGTAGTAACGGTCGGGGCTCCTACAATGAGCAGTTCTTC.

The rearrangement joins TRBV3-1 (or the pseudogene TRBV3-2) to TRBJ2-3, with D maybe TRBD2 (5 bases). Deletions cut 1 base from V and 0 bases from J, with 5 bases between. The CDR3 runs 14 residues. In germline, CDR1 is LGHDT, CDR2 YNNKEL (reference sequence). CDR3 sequence: CASSQGGSTDTQYF. CDR3 bases: TGTGCCAGCAGCCAAGGCGGGAGCACAGATACGCAGTATTTT.

In this sample, this clone turned up a few times. V and J are TRBV9 and TRBJ2-7; TRBD1 agrees at 9 bases. Trimming removed 4 bases from V and 9 bases from J; junction bases left unmatched: 11. The CDR3 has 14 residues. The germline CDR1 and CDR2 sequences are SGDLS and YYNGEE. CDR3 coding DNA: TGTGCCAGCAGCCCCCGGGACAGGGCCTTCGGGCAGTACTTC. Residues: CASSPRDRAFGQYF.

J is TRBJ2-1 and V is TRBV6-4; a weak D match, TRBD2 (5 bases). Germline V gives CDR1 MRHNA, CDR2 SNTAGT. CDR3 length: 15 amino acids. The V gene lost 3 bases and the J gene lost 0 bases, with 9 bases spanning the gap. CDR3 DNA sequence: TGTGCCAGCAGTGAGGAGGTCAGCTCCTACAATGAGCAGTTCTTC. It encodes CASSEEVSSYNEQFF.

J is TRBJ2-4 and V is TRBV9; TRBD1 is a possible D gene (5 bases). CDR3 length equals 13 residues. Germline V gives CDR1 SGDLS, CDR2 YYNGEE. Trimming removed 0 bases at V and 9 bases at J, with 10 bases between. The CDR3 coding sequence is TGTGCCAGCAGCGTAGCAGGGTCTAGCATTCAGTACTTC. It specifies CASSVAGSSIQYF.

The chain has TRBV19 and TRBJ1-2; 7 positions match TRBD1. Trimming cost V 5 bases and J 3 bases; bases outside gene matches: 9. Germline assignment: CDR1 LNHDA and CDR2 SQIVND (reference sequence). The length of the CDR3 is 15 residues. CDR3 sequence: CASSGPGGEDYGYTF. CDR3 bases: TGTGCCAGTAGTGGGCCAGGGGGAGAGGACTATGGCTACACCTTC.

The chain is built from TRBV24-1 and TRBJ2-1, with 7 bases matching TRBD1. The CDR3 has 13 residues. Trimming took 9 bases from V and 4 from J; bases not matched to a gene: 5. Germline CDR1 and CDR2: KGHDR and SFDVKD. This CDR3 is CATQGDLYNEQFF. CDR3 DNA: TGTGCCACCCAGGGGGACCTTTACAATGAGCAGTTCTTC.

This chain joins TRBV28 and TRBJ2-2; D is perhaps TRBD2 (6 bases). Germline V gene data show CDR1 as MDHEN and CDR2 as SYDVKM. Trimming took 3 bases from V and 5 from J, leaving 16 bases between them. The CDR3 contains 16 residues. As DNA, the CDR3 is TGTGCCAGCAGTTTTCGTTGGGGGGTCGGAACCGGGGAGCTGTTTTTT. This codes for CASSFRWGVGTGELFF.

V and J are TRBV28 and TRBJ2-2; D is uncertain. The CDR3 has 15 residues. Per germline, CDR1 MDHEN and CDR2 SYDVKM. Trimming took off 4 bases at V and 6 bases at J, with 15 bases between the two ends. The CDR3 protein is CASSYNLGWPGELFF. The CDR3 region has the DNA TGTGCCAGCAGTTATAACCTAGGCTGGCCCGGGGAGCTGTTTTTT.

This chain joins TRBV19 and TRBJ1-1, with TRBD1 identical over 8 bases. Germline assignment: CDR1 LNHDA and CDR2 SQIVND (reference sequence). Trimming took 5 bases from V and 6 from J; bases not matched to a gene: 5. The CDR3 extends over 13 amino acids. Here the CDR3 reads CASSQQGESEAFF. The CDR3, as DNA: TGTGCCAGTAGTCAACAGGGGGAGTCTGAAGCTTTCTTT. The full variable domain, completed using reference TRBV19 and TRBJ1-1, is DGGITQSPKYLFRKEGQNVTLSCEQNLNHDAMYWYRQDPGQGLRLIYYSQIVNDFQKGDIAEGYSVSREKKESFPLTVTSAQKNPTAFYLCASSQQGESEAFFGQGTRLTVV.

The J gene is TRBJ2-1, the V gene TRBV19, with 8 bases identical to TRBD2. With 3 bases clipped from V and 0 bases from J, the junction kept 4 bases outside the gene matches. Looked up from germline, CDR1 is LNHDA and CDR2 is SQIVND (reference sequence). The length of the CDR3 is 16 residues. In nucleotides, the CDR3 is TGTGCCAGTAGTATTCTAAGCGGGAGCTCCTACAATGAGCAGTTCTTC. Protein product: CASSILSGSSYNEQFF.

This chain uses TRBV28 with TRBJ2-2; D is perhaps TRBD1 (5 bases). Per germline, CDR1 MDHEN and CDR2 SYDVKM. This CDR3 is built from 15 residues. V dropped 6 bases and J dropped 5 bases, with 16 bases sitting between them. For the CDR3, the DNA is TGTGCCAGCAGACGGCCGCAGGGTGGGACCGGGGAGCTGTTTTTT. Translating it yields CASRRPQGGTGELFF. The whole variable domain, remainder taken from reference TRBV28 and TRBJ2-2, is DVKVTQSSRYLVKRTGEKVFLECVQDMDHENMFWYRQDPGLGLRLIYFSYDVKMKEKGDIPEGYSVSREKKERFSLILESASTNQTSMYLCASRRPQGGTGELFFGEGSRLTVL.

The rearrangement joins TRBV12-3 or TRBV12-4 to TRBJ2-1; possible D gene TRBD2, 6 bases. CDR3 length equals 12 residues. Trimming stripped 3 bases from V and 9 bases from J, with 9 bases between. The DNA for the CDR3 is TGTGCCAGCAGTTTCGGGGGTAGTGAGCAGTTCTTC. Translation: CASSFGGSEQFF.

This chain uses TRBV19 with TRBJ2-3; TRBD2 matches 10 bases. The length of the CDR3 is 17 residues. Germline CDR1 and CDR2: LNHDA and SQIVND (reference sequence). The ends lost 5 bases at V and 8 bases at J; junction bases unmatched: 16. The CDR3 region is CASSYPGTSEGVGTQYF. CDR3 sequence (DNA): TGTGCCAGTAGTTACCCCGGGACTAGCGAAGGAGTAGGTACGCAGTATTTT. Filled out from reference TRBV19 and TRBJ2-3, the complete variable domain reads DGGITQSPKYLFRKEGQNVTLSCEQNLNHDAMYWYRQDPGQGLRLIYYSQIVNDFQKGDIAEGYSVSREKKESFPLTVTSAQKNPTAFYLCASSYPGTSEGVGTQYFGPGTRLTVL.

This clone occurred once. In the same sample, other DNA sequences code for this CDR3. The CDR3 nucleotides read TGCGCCAGCAGCTTGGTTCTGAACACCGGGGAGCTGTTTTTT. Translated: CASSLVLNTGELFF. V and J are TRBV5-1 and TRBJ2-2; D gene uncertain. From germline, CDR1 is SGHRS and CDR2 YFSETQ. The CDR3 has 14 residues. V was shortened by 0 bases and J by 1 base, with 4 bases between the two germline ends.

CDR3 nucleotide sequence: TGTGCCGCCTACGACAGTACCAATCAGCCCCAGCATTTT. As protein: CAAYDSTNQPQHF. V and J are TRBV28 and TRBJ1-5; weak D call: TRBD1 (5 bases). The CDR3 contains 13 residues. V was cut by 11 bases and J by 3 bases, with 14 bases left in between. The germline gives CDR1 MDHEN, CDR2 SYDVKM.